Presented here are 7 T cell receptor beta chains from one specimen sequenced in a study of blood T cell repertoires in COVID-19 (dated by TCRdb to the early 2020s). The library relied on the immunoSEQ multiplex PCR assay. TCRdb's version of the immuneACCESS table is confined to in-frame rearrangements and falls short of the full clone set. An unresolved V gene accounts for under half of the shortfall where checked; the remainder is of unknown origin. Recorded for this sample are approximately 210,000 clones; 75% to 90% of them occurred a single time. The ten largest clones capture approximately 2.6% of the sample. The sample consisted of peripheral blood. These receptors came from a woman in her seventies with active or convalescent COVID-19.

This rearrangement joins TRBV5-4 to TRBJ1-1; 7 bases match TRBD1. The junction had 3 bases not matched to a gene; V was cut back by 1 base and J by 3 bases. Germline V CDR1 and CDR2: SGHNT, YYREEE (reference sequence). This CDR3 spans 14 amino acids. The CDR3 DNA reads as TGTGCCAGCAGCTTGATACAGGGGCACACTGAAGCTTTCTTT. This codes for CASSLIQGHTEAFF.

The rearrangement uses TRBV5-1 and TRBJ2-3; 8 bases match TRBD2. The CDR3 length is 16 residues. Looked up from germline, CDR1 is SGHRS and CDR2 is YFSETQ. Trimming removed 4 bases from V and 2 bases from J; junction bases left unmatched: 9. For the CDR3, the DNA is TGCGCCAGCAGCCCAGACGGGACTAGTTCCACAGATACGCAGTATTTT. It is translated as CASSPDGTSSTDTQYF.

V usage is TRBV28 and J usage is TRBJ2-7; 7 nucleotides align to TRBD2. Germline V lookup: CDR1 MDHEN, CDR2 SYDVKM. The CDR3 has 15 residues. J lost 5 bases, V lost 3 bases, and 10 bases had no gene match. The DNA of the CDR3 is TGTGCCAGCAGTTTGGGAGGAGCGGGACGCGACGAGCAGTACTTC. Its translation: CASSLGGAGRDEQYF.

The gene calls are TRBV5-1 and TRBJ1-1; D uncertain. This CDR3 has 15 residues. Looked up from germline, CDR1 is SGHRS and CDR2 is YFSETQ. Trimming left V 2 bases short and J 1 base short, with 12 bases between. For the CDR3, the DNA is TGCGCCAGCAGCTTCCGGACTGGGGAGAACACTGAAGCTTTCTTT. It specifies CASSFRTGENTEAFF. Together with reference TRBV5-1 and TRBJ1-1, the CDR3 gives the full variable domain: KAGVTQTPRYLIKTRGQQVTLSCSPISGHRSVSWYQQTPGQGLQFLFEYFSETQRNKGNFPGRFSGRQFSNSRSEMNVSTLELGDSALYLCASSFRTGENTEAFFGQGTRLTVV.

The CDR3 region is CASSYGQGGVKLFF. The CDR3 DNA reads TGCGCCAGCAGCTACGGACAGGGAGGTGTAAAACTGTTTTTT. The chain has TRBV5-1 and TRBJ1-4, with 8 bases identical to TRBD1. The CDR3 runs to 14 residues. Looked up from germline, CDR1 is SGHRS and CDR2 is YFSETQ. V gave up 3 bases and J gave up 10 bases; unmatched junction bases: 8.

CDR3 sequence (DNA): TGTGCCATCAGTGTCGGGGGGACAGGGATTTACGAGCAGTACTTC. Translating gives CAISVGGTGIYEQYF. The chain couples TRBV10-3 to TRBJ2-7, with 9 bases fitting TRBD1. This CDR3 is 15 amino acids long. Unmatched junction bases numbered 8, after V lost 4 bases and J lost 4 bases. The germline gives CDR1 ENHRY, CDR2 SYGVKD.

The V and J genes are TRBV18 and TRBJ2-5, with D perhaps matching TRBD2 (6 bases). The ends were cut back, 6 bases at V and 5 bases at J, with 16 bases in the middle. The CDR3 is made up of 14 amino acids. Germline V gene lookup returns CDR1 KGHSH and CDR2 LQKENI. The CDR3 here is CASSSGRGLETQYF. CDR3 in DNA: TGTGCCAGCTCCTCCGGGCGGGGATTGGAGACCCAGTACTTC.